The present T cell receptor beta chain was sequenced within a study of blood T cell repertoires in COVID-19. As for the study in general: Sites across the United States, Italy and Spain contributed samples from acute and convalescent COVID-19. Sources were T cells, B-cell-depleted T cells, or PBMCs; the material itself was cDNA or gDNA.

The CDR3 consists of 14 residues. Per the germline V gene, CDR1 is GTSNPN and CDR2 is SVGIG (reference sequence). Germline trimming cut 3 bases from V and 5 bases from J; bases unmatched to any gene: 7. This clone came up once. Authors' data handling: Reference gene primer amplification yielded estimated nucleated cell counts. Sequencing used immunoSEQ multiplex PCR; TCRdb keeps in-frame clones, though not all of them. The V and J calls and clone size are taken from that table; D and trimming were inferred from the DNA. The table has 60,000 to 75,000 clones, around 80% seen once. The receptor comes from a human donor in a cohort sampled during active COVID-19. The sequenced sample was peripheral blood. This sequence joins TRBV30 and TRBJ2-7; TRBD2 matches 10 bases. The CDR3: CAWRIAGGLNEQYF. The CDR3 region has the DNA TGTGCCTGGAGAATAGCGGGAGGTCTCAACGAGCAGTACTTC.